This TCR beta chain was recorded in a study of blood T cell repertoires in COVID-19 (dated by TCRdb to 2018 to 2020). The study in broad terms: Collaborator samples came from the United States, Italy and Spain and covered acute and convalescent phases of COVID-19. The samples were drawn from two sources: the first 160 participants of the ongoing ImmuneRACE study, and approximately 1,300 subjects contributed by 6 global collaborators. Deeply sampled blood TCRbeta repertoires from subjects exposed to, actively infected with, or recovered from COVID-19 were included in the dataset. The material from the prospective study consisted of cDNA or gDNA derived from T cells, B-cell-depleted T cells, or PBMCs. The repertoires were released in a freely available public database intended as a resource for research on the immune response to SARS-CoV-2. Where available, HLA class I and class II types were taken from metadata supplied by the sample provider and were not determined by assay-based typing. The sample metadata nearly always contained a de-identified subject ID, COVID-19 status, age in years and sex.

Findings and caveats that apply to the study as a whole: The amount of clinical and demographic metadata varied by source and participant and was provided uncurated.

The junction carries 18 bases between V and J, which are trimmed by 6 bases and 4 bases respectively. Including cysteine and phenylalanine, the CDR3 has 15 amino acids. Left in the record is the CDR3 DNA by itself, 45 bases read in frame from the first base. According to the germline V gene, CDR1 reads ENHRY and CDR2 reads SYGVKD. About this clone: Its antigen remains unidentified. There are no base qualities to consult, and no much larger clone falls within one base.

TCRbeta CDR3 regions were amplified from genomic DNA by means of the immunoSEQ Assay, a bias-controlled multiplex PCR. The published analysis was carried out like this. The number of nucleated cells in each sample was estimated from the amplification of reference gene primers within the assay. To quantify the absolute abundance of each unique TCRbeta CDR3 rearrangement, sequence reads were collapsed and filtered. For each sample, productive Simpson clonality was calculated by taking the square root of Simpson's diversity index across productive rearrangements. TCRdb re-hosts the immuneACCESS table, in-frame sequences only. Its copies lack some clones; in the studies checked, an unresolved V gene accounts for under half of them, and the cause for the rest is not known. For V, J and clone size, that table is used; D and trimming come from the DNA. Here the sample has more than 100,000 clones; more than 80% occur a single time. The top ten hold 12% of the sample.

Each collaborating institution followed its own protocols to collect whole blood in K2EDTA tubes. For TCRbeta analysis, collaborators shipped samples as frozen whole blood, isolated PBMCs, or DNA extracted from either of those sample types. This clonotype originated in a human donor in a cohort sampled during active COVID-19. Sample: peripheral blood. The chain uses TRBV10-3 and TRBJ2-5, and perhaps TRBD2 as D gene, on 7 matching bases. The DNA is as follows: TGTGCCATCAGCCTCGGCGGGGGCGGAAGAGAGACCCAGTACTTC. The encoded protein is CAISLGGGGRETQYF.